This TCR beta chain was obtained from a study of CD8 T cells in ankylosing spondylitis. General study points: Ankylosing spondylitis blood appeared to carry a characteristic TCR beta motif of roughly 8 highly homologous variants. According to the report, clones linked to the disease were significantly enriched in matched synovial fluid samples taken from ankylosing spondylitis patients.

Molecular-barcoded quantitative 5'-RACE produced these TCR beta libraries. Each CDR3 protein is one row after TCRdb ran MiXCR on the 5' RACE reads. The sample carries 470,000 or so distinct CDR3 sequences, roughly 26% recorded once. The V gene end was trimmed by 2 bases and the J gene end by 2 bases; junction bases not matched to a gene: 3. CDR3 length: 14 residues. This clonotype was counted at least ten times. The antigen is undetermined. This TCR came from a male donor with ankylosing spondylitis. The gene calls are TRBV12-3 or TRBV12-4 and TRBJ2-7, with TRBD2 matching 7 bases. Sequences were obtained from blood, either unsorted or a sorted T cell fraction (not recorded which). CDR3 bases: TGTGCCAGCAGTTTACAGGGAGGGCCCTACGAGCAGTACTTC. Translation gives CASSLQGGPYEQYF.